Given below is one T cell receptor (beta chain) in context. These data come from a study of T cells in Graves' hyperthyroidism and ophthalmopathy. In patients aged 18 to 65, hyperthyroidism was newly diagnosed, with duration under 2 months. From RNA transcripts, TCR beta CDR3 regions were amplified. HTBI primers were used for first-round RT-PCR of the TCR CDR3. A single record per CDR3 protein comes from TCRdb applying MiXCR to the multiplex PCR reads. The table includes around 800,000 distinct CDR3 sequences, 38% detected once. This CDR3 has 13 residues. Between the trimmed V and J ends, which lost 6 bases and 0 bases, there was a span of 8 bases. Germline V CDR1 and CDR2: SNHLY, FYNNEI.

The chain employs TRBV2 and TRBJ1-1; D remains unclear. Material for sequencing was blood. This clonotype was obtained from a man aged 18 to 30 with Graves' hyperthyroidism. Here the CDR3 DNA reads TGTGCCAGCAGAGTTACAATGAACACTGAAGCTTTCTTT. It encodes CASRVTMNTEAFF.